The source of this T cell receptor (beta chain) is a study of tissue T cells after allogeneic stem cell transplantation. Deletions cut 2 bases from V and 0 bases from J, with 5 bases between. Germline V CDR1 and CDR2: KGHPV, FQNQEV (reference sequence). CDR3 size: 14 residues. Assay: immunoSEQ multiplex PCR; the TCRdb copy retains only in-frame clones and omits some. The profile shows some 2,200 clones, roughly 55% of them singletons. This clone was counted between two and nine times. Its target is unknown. Genes and germline come from the mouse. The read ends 1 residue early relative to the CDR3; the germline J gene fills the gap. Other nucleotide sequences from this sample produce the same CDR3. Documented time point: mouse harvest day 7 after allogeneic transplant. Tail vein injection delivered 10^7 T-cell-depleted bone marrow cells and 10^6 splenic CD5+ T cells. Points from the study as a whole: Shared clones across patients were few; motif clustering revealed tissue-specific shared signatures.

The V call is TRBV26, the J call TRBJ1-3; D is unclear. Sequencing was performed on liver tissue. The TCR was taken from a female BALB/c mouse given C57BL/6 T cells with graft-versus-host disease after an allogeneic hematopoietic cell transplant. Incomplete CDR3 DNA: TGTGCCAGCAGTCTGGGGGTTTCTGGAAATACGCTCTAT. This sequence encodes CASSLGVSGNTLY. The complete CDR3 protein is CASSLGVSGNTLYF. The full variable domain, in which reference TRBV26 and TRBJ1-3 provide the parts outside the CDR3, is NSKVIQTPRYLVKGQGQKAKMRCIPEKGHPVVFWYQQNKNNEFKFLINFQNQEVLQQIDMTEKRFSAECPSNSPCSLEIQSSEAGDSALYLCASSLGVSGNTLYFGEGSRLIVV.